The rows below give T cell receptor beta chains drawn from one sample of a study of blood T cell repertoires in COVID-19. Clones were read by immunoSEQ multiplex PCR, and TCRdb kept only the in-frame ones, dropping some. The sample has 250,000 or so clones, around nine tenths seen once. Sequencing was done on a sample of peripheral blood. All receptors derive from a man between 18 and 29 years old with active or convalescent COVID-19. CDR3s include the opening cysteine and the closing phenylalanine or tryptophan. The D gene is left open where the match is weak. Not all rows give a size; the values are once, few, many and, for expanded clones, a class.

D gene	clone size	J gene	V gene	CDR3 DNA	CDR3 protein
.	.	TRBJ2-5	TRBV5-6	TGTGCCAGCAGCTTGCTAGAAGAGACCCAGTACTTC	CASSLLEETQYF
TRBD1	few	TRBJ1-1	TRBV7-8	TGTGCCAGCAGCCTAAGTGGAATCGGACAGGGGGAATTTAGAAGGAACACTGAAGCTTTCTTT	CASSLSGIGQGEFRRNTEAFF
.	.	TRBJ1-1	TRBV7-9	TGTGCCAGCAGCTTAGTGGACAGATTGAACACTGAAGCTTTCTTT	CASSLVDRLNTEAFF
TRBD2	once	TRBJ2-3	TRBV7-2	TGTGCCAGCAGCCCTCTAGCGGGAGTGACAGATACGCAGTATTTT	CASSPLAGVTDTQYF
TRBD1	once	TRBJ2-7	TRBV7-2	TGTGCCAGCAGCTTGAGCCCGGGACAGGGATCCTACGAGCAGTACTTC	CASSLSPGQGSYEQYF
.	few	TRBJ1-1	TRBV28	TGTGCCAGCAGGGGGCTGAGGAACACTGAAGCTTTCTTT	CASRGLRNTEAFF
.	few	TRBJ1-3	TRBV14	TGTGCCAGCAGTCGAGTCGGGAACACCATATATTTT	CASSRVGNTIYF
TRBD1	.	TRBJ1-1	TRBV2	TGTGCCAGCAGTGAACCCGGGACAGGCTTCATGAACACTGAAGCTTTCTTT	CASSEPGTGFMNTEAFF
.	once	TRBJ2-2	TRBV4-1	TGCGCCAGCAGCCAAGACACGACAGACGCGAACACCGGGGAGCTGTTTTTT	CASSQDTTDANTGELFF
.	.	TRBJ2-3	TRBV11-1	TGTGCCAGCAGCTTTGGGACACCAAGCACAGATACGCAGTATTTT	CASSFGTPSTDTQYF
TRBD2	.	TRBJ2-7	TRBV5-4	TGTGCCAGCAGCTTGGCGGGGGGGACCTACGAGCAGTACTTC	CASSLAGGTYEQYF
TRBD1	.	TRBJ2-7	TRBV14	TGTGCCAGCAGCCAAGACTCGCAGGGGGTGTCCTACGAGCAGTACTTC	CASSQDSQGVSYEQYF